This section outlines one T cell receptor beta chain sequence together with its context. Antigen unknown. This entry is derived from a study of tumor-infiltrating lymphocytes in primary liver carcinoma. Background on the study: Patients were both men and women, whose ages ran from 30 to 69 years. Maximum tumor diameters ranged from roughly 4 to 10 cm, stage T1-T3 N0M0. General study findings and limits: In the absence of sorting, bulk samples left CD4+ and CD8+ repertoires uncompared.

The CDR3 is 17 residues long. CDR1 and CDR2 (germline): SGHAT, FQDESV (reference sequence). After removal of 9 bases from V and 10 bases from J, the junction contained 19 bases not matched to a gene. A primer matching the constant region was used to make TCR beta cDNA from about 500 ng of total RNA. TCR beta libraries came from three nested multiplex PCR rounds using slightly modified ARM-PCR. Forward primers for TRBV1-TRBV30 and a C-beta reverse primer served the first two PCR rounds, at 10 cycles each. TCRdb passed the multiplex PCR reads through MiXCR, listing each CDR3 protein once. The table lists about 210,000 distinct CDR3 sequences, approximately 64% of them singletons. Blood RNA originated from unsorted whole blood, with germline DNA additionally extracted. Before any surgery took place, 4 to 4.5 milliliters of peripheral blood were collected.

The clonotype originates from a woman aged 55-75 years with primary liver carcinoma and hepatitis B virus infection. Sequenced input: peripheral blood. This sequence joins TRBV11-1 and TRBJ2-1; TRBD2 matches 12 bases. In DNA, the CDR3 is TGTGCCAGTAACTCCCCCAAGACTAGCGGGAGTTCTTTGGAGCAGTTCTTC. Its translation: CASNSPKTSGSSLEQFF.